Below, 19 T cell receptor beta chains from the same sample are listed, as sequenced in a study of blood T cell repertoires in COVID-19. Data came from immunoSEQ multiplex PCR; TCRdb stores just in-frame clones and leaves some out. This sample has about 340,000 clones, with under 95% found just once. Material for sequencing was peripheral blood. These receptors were taken from a woman younger than 35 who had recovered from COVID-19.

The J gene is TRBJ2-1, the V gene TRBV7-2; 7 nucleotides line up with TRBD2. Trimming took 2 bases from V and 4 from J; bases not matched to a gene: 5. In germline, CDR1 is SGHTA, CDR2 FQGNSA. The CDR3 has 15 residues. CDR3 nucleotide sequence: TGTGCCAGCAGCTTACCTAGCGGATTGTACAATGAGCAGTTCTTC. It specifies CASSLPSGLYNEQFF.

This rearrangement joins TRBV30 to TRBJ2-1, with 8 bases that match TRBD2. The J segment lost 0 bases and the V segment lost 3 bases, leaving 4 bases of the junction unmatched. This CDR3 has 15 residues. Per the germline V gene, CDR1 is GTSNPN and CDR2 is SVGIG (reference sequence). The DNA for the CDR3 is TGTGCCTGGAGACTAGCGGACCGCTCCTACAATGAGCAGTTCTTC. Residues: CAWRLADRSYNEQFF.

CDR3 amino acids: CASSVRRDNSPLHF. The CDR3 DNA is TGTGCCAGCAGTGTGCGGCGGGATAATTCACCCCTCCACTTT. This sequence joins TRBV2 and TRBJ1-6; D gene uncertain. Germline V gene lookup returns CDR1 SNHLY and CDR2 FYNNEI. V dropped 4 bases and J dropped 5 bases, with 9 bases sitting between them. CDR3 length: 14 amino acids.

This clone was found a few times. This sequence joins TRBV5-4 and TRBJ1-1; possibly TRBD1 for D (5 bases). Per the germline V gene, CDR1 is SGHNT and CDR2 is YYREEE (reference sequence). This CDR3 contains 14 residues. V was cut by 1 base and J by 4 bases, with 11 bases left in between. Written as DNA, the CDR3 is TGTGCCAGCAGCTTGCAGGGCGCGTTCACTGAAGCTTTCTTT. This gives the protein CASSLQGAFTEAFF.

The rearrangement uses TRBV6-5 and TRBJ2-5, with 9 bases that match TRBD1. Trimming took 10 bases from V and 2 from J; bases not matched to a gene: 11. This CDR3 is built from 15 residues. Germline CDR1 is MNHEY and CDR2 is SVGAGI. The CDR3 is CAISGPGQGQETQYF. The CDR3, as DNA: TGTGCCATTTCGGGGCCCGGACAGGGGCAAGAGACCCAGTACTTC.

The chain has TRBV11-3 and TRBJ1-2; TRBD1 agrees at 8 bases. The CDR3 spans 15 residues. The junction had 9 bases not matched to a gene; V was cut back by 1 base and J by 8 bases. The germline CDR1 and CDR2 sequences are SGHNT and YENEEA. In nucleotides, the CDR3 is TGTGCCAGCAGCTTAGGACAGGGGTTGACAAGCGGCTACACCTTC. Translating it yields CASSLGQGLTSGYTF.

V gene TRBV11-3 combines with J gene TRBJ2-7; D call uncertain. The germline V gene has CDR1 SGHNT and CDR2 YENEEA. The CDR3 covers 13 residues. Trimming removed 5 bases from V and 1 base from J, with 9 bases in between. The CDR3 loop reads CASSPPGSYEQYV. The CDR3 DNA sequence: TGTGCCAGCAGCCCCCCCGGGTCCTACGAGCAGTACGTC.

V and J are TRBV7-2 and TRBJ1-1, with 8 positions matching TRBD1. Germline CDR1 and CDR2: SGHTA and FQGNSA. This CDR3 has 16 residues. With V trimmed by 5 bases and J by 4 bases, 12 bases remained unmatched. CDR3 amino acids: CASSPATGARGTEAFF. CDR3 bases: TGTGCCAGCAGCCCGGCGACAGGGGCGAGGGGCACTGAAGCTTTCTTT.

The chain carries TRBV15 and TRBJ2-7, with no clear D. Germline assignment: CDR1 LNHNV and CDR2 YYDKDF (reference sequence). The CDR3 is 13 residues long. Trimming stripped 0 bases from V and 9 bases from J, with 12 bases between. The CDR3 loop is CATSRDENSWQYV. CDR3 bases: TGTGCCACCAGCAGAGATGAGAATTCGTGGCAGTACGTC.

The chain employs TRBV10-2 and TRBJ1-1, with 8 nucleotides matching TRBD1. V shed 8 bases and J 0 bases; nucleotides not matched to a gene: 8. This CDR3 contains 15 residues. Germline assignment: CDR1 WSHSY and CDR2 SAAADI. The CDR3 is CASYIRQGMNTEAFF. DNA of the CDR3: TGCGCCAGCTACATAAGACAGGGGATGAACACTGAAGCTTTCTTT.

The genes are TRBV7-8 and TRBJ2-1, with D hard to call. This CDR3 comprises 15 residues. V was cut by 3 bases and J by 2 bases, with 11 bases left in between. From germline, CDR1 is SGHVS and CDR2 FQNEAQ. The CDR3 is CASSFRGRPYNEQFF. CDR3 in DNA: TGTGCCAGCAGCTTCCGTGGGCGCCCCTACAATGAGCAGTTCTTC.

V usage is TRBV7-7 and J usage is TRBJ2-5, with D perhaps TRBD2 (6 bases). V dropped 1 base and J dropped 4 bases, with 13 bases sitting between them. This CDR3 contains 15 residues. Per germline, CDR1 SSHAT and CDR2 FNYEAQ (reference sequence). CDR3 coding DNA: TGTGCCAGCAGCTTAGTGGCGGGGATCGGAGAGACCCAGTACTTC. Amino acids: CASSLVAGIGETQYF.

The rearrangement uses TRBV10-1 and TRBJ1-4; D remains unclear. The CDR3 covers 16 residues. V was trimmed by 3 bases and J by 0 bases, leaving 11 bases between them. Germline CDR1 is WNHNN and CDR2 is SYGVQD (reference sequence). The CDR3 here is CASSDPECATNEKLFF. In DNA form, the CDR3 reads TGCGCCAGCAGTGACCCCGAGTGCGCAACTAATGAAAAACTGTTTTTT.

A single count supports this clone. The J gene is TRBJ1-2, the V gene TRBV4-3, with TRBD1 matching 8 bases. Germline V gene data show CDR1 as LGHNA and CDR2 as YSLEER. This CDR3 region has 16 residues. V lost 5 bases, J lost 2 bases, and 10 bases stayed unmatched. CDR3 coding DNA: TGCGCCAGCAGCTCAAAGAGACAGGGGCCAAACTATGGCTACACCTTC. Translating it yields CASSSKRQGPNYGYTF.

This clone was counted once. The chain employs TRBV25-1 and TRBJ2-1; D perhaps matches TRBD2 (5 bases). V lost 6 bases, J lost 5 bases, and 8 bases lay in between. The germline CDR1 and CDR2 sequences are MGHDK and SYGVNS. This CDR3 spans 12 amino acids. The CDR3 sequence: CASSELDNEQFF. The CDR3 DNA reads as TGTGCCAGCAGCGAACTAGACAATGAGCAGTTCTTC.

The V call is TRBV5-1, the J call TRBJ1-4; possible D gene TRBD1, 6 bases. The ends were cut back, 2 bases at V and 1 base at J, with 6 bases in the middle. The CDR3 is 14 residues long. Germline assignment: CDR1 SGHRS and CDR2 YFSETQ. CDR3 DNA: TGCGCCAGCAGCTTAGGGGGAACTAATGAAAAACTGTTTTTT. Residues: CASSLGGTNEKLFF.

The chain is built from TRBV10-2 and TRBJ1-3, with 11 positions matching TRBD1. The CDR3 is made up of 16 amino acids. V shed 6 bases and J 2 bases; nucleotides not matched to a gene: 6. Germline CDR1 is WSHSY and CDR2 is SAAADI. The CDR3 DNA sequence: TGCGCCAGCAGGGACAGGGGGCTCGGGCCTGGAAACACCATATATTTT. Translating it yields CASRDRGLGPGNTIYF.

The chain combines TRBV4-3 with TRBJ2-1, with 9 bases that match TRBD2. With 0 bases clipped from V and 9 bases from J, the junction kept 12 bases outside the gene matches. The CDR3 loop spans 17 amino acids. The germline gives CDR1 LGHNA, CDR2 YSLEER. In nucleotides, the CDR3 is TGCGCCAGCAGCCAAGATTGGCGGGAGGGGGTAGTGGGTGAGCAGTTCTTC. The encoded protein is CASSQDWREGVVGEQFF.

The V and J genes are TRBV7-2 and TRBJ2-3; TRBD2 agrees at 8 bases. Losses at the gene ends were 2 bases for V and 5 bases for J; bases not matched to a gene: 12. Per the germline V gene, CDR1 is SGHTA and CDR2 is FQGNSA. The CDR3 consists of 17 residues. The CDR3 sequence is CASSLNPVEAGGDTQYF. Here the CDR3 DNA reads TGTGCCAGCAGCTTAAACCCCGTCGAGGCGGGAGGAGATACGCAGTATTTT.